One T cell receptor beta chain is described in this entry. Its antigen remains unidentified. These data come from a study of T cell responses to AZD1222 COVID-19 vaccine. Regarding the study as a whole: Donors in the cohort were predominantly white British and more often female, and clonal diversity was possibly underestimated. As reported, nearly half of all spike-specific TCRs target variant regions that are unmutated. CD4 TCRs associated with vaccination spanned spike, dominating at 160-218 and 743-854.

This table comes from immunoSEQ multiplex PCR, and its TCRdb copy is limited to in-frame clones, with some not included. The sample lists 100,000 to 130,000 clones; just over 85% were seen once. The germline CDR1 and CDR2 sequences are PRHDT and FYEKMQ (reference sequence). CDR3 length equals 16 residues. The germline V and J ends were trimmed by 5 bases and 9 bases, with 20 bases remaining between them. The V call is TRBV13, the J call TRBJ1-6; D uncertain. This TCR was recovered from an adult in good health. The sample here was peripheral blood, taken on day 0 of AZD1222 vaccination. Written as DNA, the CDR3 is TGTGCCAGCAGCCGTACCGACTCCCCAGGTGGTTCACCCCTCCACTTT. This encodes CASSRTDSPGGSPLHF.